Below, one T cell receptor beta chain is given with its context. The antigen is unknown. The data stem from a study of cytomegalovirus exposure and HLA in healthy donors. Study context: It was reported in a later analysis that the approximately 120 validation repertoires used the same platform as the approximately 650 first-cohort repertoires.

Sequencing used immunoSEQ multiplex PCR; TCRdb keeps in-frame clones, though not all of them. The top ten hold 3.5% to 4% of the sample, which has 70,000 to 95,000 clones, 93% seen once. The germline CDR1 and CDR2 sequences are GTSNPN and SVGIG (reference sequence). Trimming took 0 bases from V and 0 from J, leaving 11 bases between them. There are 15 residues in the CDR3. Overall study findings and caveats: Using the classifier, cytomegalovirus status was reportedly diagnosed with high specificity and sensitivity. There were 164 TCR beta chains listed as cytomegalovirus-associated. Rarity marked most TCR sequences, yet some public TCRs occurred in many donors.

The sequence was obtained from a woman aged 25 to 39 in good health and CMV-seronegative. This chain joins TRBV30 and TRBJ1-1, with D possibly TRBD1 on 5 matching bases. Sequencing input: PBMCs. Written as DNA, the CDR3 is TGTGCCTGGAGTGTAGGGGTAGACTTGAACACTGAAGCTTTCTTT. It is translated as CAWSVGVDLNTEAFF.